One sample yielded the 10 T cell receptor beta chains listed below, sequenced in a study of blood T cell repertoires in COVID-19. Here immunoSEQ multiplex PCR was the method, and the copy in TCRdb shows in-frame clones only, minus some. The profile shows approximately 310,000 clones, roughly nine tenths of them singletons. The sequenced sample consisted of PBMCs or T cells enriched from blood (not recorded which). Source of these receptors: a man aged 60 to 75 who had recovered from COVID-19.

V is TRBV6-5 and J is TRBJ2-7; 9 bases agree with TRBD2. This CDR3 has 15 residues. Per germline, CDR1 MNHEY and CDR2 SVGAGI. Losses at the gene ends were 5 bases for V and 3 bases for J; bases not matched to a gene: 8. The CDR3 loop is CASSTPRGGVYEQYF. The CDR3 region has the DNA TGTGCCAGCAGTACCCCGCGCGGGGGGGTCTACGAGCAGTACTTC.

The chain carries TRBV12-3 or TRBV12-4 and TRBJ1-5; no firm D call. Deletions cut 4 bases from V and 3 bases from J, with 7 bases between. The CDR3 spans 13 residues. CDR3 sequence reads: CASSSGINQPQHF. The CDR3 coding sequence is TGTGCCAGCAGTTCCGGTATCAATCAGCCCCAGCATTTT.

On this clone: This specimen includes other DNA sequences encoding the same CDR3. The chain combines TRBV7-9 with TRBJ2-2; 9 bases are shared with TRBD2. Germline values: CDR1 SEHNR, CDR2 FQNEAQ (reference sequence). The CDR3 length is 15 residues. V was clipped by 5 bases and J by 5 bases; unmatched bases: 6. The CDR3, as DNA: TGTGCCAGCAGCCTTAGCGGGAGTGGGACCGGGGAGCTGTTTTTT. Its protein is CASSLSGSGTGELFF.

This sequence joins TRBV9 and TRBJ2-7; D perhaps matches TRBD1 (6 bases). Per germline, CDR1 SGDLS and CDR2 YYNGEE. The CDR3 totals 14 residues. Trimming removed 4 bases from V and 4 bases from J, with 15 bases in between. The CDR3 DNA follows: TGTGCCAGCAGCTCCGGGACATTATTGTACGAGCAGTACTTC. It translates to CASSSGTLLYEQYF.

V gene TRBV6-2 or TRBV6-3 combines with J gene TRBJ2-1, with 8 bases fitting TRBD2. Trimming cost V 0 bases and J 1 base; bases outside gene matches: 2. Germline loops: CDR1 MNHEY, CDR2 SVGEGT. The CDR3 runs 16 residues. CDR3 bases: TGTGCCAGCAGTTACTCACTAGCGGCATCCTACAATGAGCAGTTCTTC. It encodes CASSYSLAASYNEQFF.

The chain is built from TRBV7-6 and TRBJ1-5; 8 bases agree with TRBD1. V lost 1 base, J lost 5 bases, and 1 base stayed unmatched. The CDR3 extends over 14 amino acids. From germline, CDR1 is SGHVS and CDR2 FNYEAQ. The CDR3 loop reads CASSLVDRDQPQHF. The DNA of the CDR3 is TGTGCCAGCAGCTTAGTGGACAGGGATCAGCCCCAGCATTTT.

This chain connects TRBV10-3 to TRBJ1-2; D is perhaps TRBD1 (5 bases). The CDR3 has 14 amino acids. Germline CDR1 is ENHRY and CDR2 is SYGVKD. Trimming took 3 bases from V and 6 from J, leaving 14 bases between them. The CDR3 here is CAISDQGDRNGYTF. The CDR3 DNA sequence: TGTGCCATCAGTGACCAGGGTGATCGAAATGGCTACACCTTC.

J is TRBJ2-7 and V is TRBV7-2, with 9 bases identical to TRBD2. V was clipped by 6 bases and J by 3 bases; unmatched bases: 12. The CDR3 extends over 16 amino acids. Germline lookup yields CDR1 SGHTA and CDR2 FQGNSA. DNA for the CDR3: TGTGCCAGCAGTTTCTCGACTAGCGGAGGGGTCTACGAGCAGTACTTC. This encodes CASSFSTSGGVYEQYF.

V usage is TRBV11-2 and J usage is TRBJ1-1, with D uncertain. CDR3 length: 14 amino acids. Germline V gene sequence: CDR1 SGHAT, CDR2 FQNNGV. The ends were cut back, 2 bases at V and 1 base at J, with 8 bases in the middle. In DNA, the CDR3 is TGTGCCAGCAGCTTATTAGGAGGGAACACTGAAGCTTTCTTT. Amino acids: CASSLLGGNTEAFF.

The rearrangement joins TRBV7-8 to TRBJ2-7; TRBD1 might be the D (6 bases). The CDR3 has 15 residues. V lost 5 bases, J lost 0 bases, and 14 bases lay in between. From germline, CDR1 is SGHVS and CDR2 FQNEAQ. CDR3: CASSRTGQNSYEQYF. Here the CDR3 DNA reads TGTGCCAGCAGCAGAACAGGACAGAACTCCTACGAGCAGTACTTC.